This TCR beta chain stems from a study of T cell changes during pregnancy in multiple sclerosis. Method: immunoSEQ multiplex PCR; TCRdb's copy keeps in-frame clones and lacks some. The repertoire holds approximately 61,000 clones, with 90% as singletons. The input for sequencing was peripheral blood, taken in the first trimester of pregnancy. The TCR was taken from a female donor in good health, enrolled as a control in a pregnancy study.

In nucleotides, the CDR3 is TGTGCCAGCAGCACCACAGGGGTAGGTTCACCCCTCCACTTT. Translating gives CASSTTGVGSPLHF. The chain couples TRBV5-4 to TRBJ1-6; 7 nucleotides match TRBD1. V lost 4 bases, J lost 9 bases, and 7 bases stayed unmatched. The CDR3 length is 14 residues. In germline, CDR1 is SGHNT, CDR2 YYREEE (reference sequence).